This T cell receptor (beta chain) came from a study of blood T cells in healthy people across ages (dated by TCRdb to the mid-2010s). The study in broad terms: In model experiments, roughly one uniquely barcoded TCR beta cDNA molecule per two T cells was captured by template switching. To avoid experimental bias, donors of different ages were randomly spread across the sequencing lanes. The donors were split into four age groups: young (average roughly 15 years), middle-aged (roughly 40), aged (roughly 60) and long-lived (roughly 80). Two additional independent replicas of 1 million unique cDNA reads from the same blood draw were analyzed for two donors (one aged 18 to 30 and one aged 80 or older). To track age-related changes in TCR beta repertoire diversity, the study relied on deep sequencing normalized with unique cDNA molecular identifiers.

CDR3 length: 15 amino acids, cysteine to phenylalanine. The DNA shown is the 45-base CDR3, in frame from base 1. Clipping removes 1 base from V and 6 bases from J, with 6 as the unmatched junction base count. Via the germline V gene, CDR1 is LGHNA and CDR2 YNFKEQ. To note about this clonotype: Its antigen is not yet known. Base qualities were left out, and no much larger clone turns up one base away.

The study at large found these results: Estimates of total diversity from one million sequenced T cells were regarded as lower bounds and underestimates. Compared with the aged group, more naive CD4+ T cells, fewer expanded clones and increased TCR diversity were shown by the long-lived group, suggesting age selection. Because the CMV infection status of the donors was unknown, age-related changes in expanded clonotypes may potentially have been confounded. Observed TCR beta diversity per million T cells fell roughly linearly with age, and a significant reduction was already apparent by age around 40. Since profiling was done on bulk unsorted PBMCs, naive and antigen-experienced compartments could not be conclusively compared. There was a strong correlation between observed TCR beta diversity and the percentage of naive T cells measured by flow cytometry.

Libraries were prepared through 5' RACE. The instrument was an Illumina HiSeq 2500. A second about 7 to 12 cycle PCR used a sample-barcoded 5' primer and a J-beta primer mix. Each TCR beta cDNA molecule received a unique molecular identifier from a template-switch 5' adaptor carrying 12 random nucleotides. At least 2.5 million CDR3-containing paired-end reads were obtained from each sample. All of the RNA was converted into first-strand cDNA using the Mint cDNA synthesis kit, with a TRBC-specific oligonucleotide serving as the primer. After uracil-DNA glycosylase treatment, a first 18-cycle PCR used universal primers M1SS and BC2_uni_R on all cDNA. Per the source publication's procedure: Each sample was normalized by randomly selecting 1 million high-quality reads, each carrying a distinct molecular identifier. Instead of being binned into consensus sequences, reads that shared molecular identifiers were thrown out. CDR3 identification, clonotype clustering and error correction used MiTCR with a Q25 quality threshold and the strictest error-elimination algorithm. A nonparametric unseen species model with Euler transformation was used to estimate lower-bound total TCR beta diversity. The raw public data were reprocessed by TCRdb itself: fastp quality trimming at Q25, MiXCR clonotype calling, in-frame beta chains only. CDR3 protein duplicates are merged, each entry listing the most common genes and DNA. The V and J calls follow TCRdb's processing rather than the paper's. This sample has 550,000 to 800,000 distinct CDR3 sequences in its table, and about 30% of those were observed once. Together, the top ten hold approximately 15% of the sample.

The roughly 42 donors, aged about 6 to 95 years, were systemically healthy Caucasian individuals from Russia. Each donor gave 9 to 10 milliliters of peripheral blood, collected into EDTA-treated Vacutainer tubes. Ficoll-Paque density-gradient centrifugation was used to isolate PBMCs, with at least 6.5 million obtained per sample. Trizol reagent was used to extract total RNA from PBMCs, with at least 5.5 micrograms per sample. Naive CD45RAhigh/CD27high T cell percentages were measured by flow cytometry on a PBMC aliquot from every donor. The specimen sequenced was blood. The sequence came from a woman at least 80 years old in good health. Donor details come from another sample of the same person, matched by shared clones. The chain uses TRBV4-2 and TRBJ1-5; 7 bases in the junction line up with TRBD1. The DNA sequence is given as TGTGCCAGCAGCCAAGGGACAGGAGAGGGTCAGCCCCAGCATTTT. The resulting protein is CASSQGTGEGQPQHF.